This T cell receptor (beta chain) was recovered during a study of T cells in Graves' hyperthyroidism and ophthalmopathy. There are 15 residues in the CDR3. Trimming pared 5 bases from V and 8 bases from J, leaving 18 bases between. CDR1 is LNHDA and CDR2 is SQIVND in the germline V gene (reference sequence). What was amplified from RNA transcripts were TCR beta CDR3 regions. With the HTBI primer set, the TCR CDR3 went through a first round of RT-PCR. TCRdb itself ran the multiplex PCR reads through MiXCR, one entry per CDR3 protein. The table has about 400,000 distinct CDR3 sequences, under 15% seen once.

The clonotype comes from a woman aged 18 to 35 with Graves' hyperthyroidism. The material sequenced was blood. The chain links TRBV19 to TRBJ1-4; D might be TRBD1 (6 bases). DNA of the CDR3: TGTGCCAGTAGTCCTCTACAGGGAGGAGGCGAAAAACTGTTTTTT. Amino acid sequence: CASSPLQGGGEKLFF.